One sample yielded the 15 T cell receptor beta chains listed below, sequenced in a study of cytomegalovirus exposure and HLA in healthy donors. PCR used 60 Vbeta primers and 13 Jbeta primers. The method was immunoSEQ multiplex PCR; TCRdb's version includes in-frame clones alone and lacks a portion of them. The data show some 240,000 clones, with around nine tenths seen just once and 1.7% held by the top ten. The sample comprised PBMCs. The receptors derive from a girl aged 2-15 years in good health and CMV-seronegative.

V usage is TRBV5-1 and J usage is TRBJ1-6; D gene ambiguous. Trimming took off 0 bases at V and 10 bases at J, with 14 bases between the two ends. This CDR3 contains 15 residues. CDR1 is SGHRS and CDR2 is YFSETQ in the germline V gene. In DNA form, the CDR3 reads TGCGCCAGCAGCTTGGAGTCTATCTCCCAATCACCCCTCCACTTT. Its translation: CASSLESISQSPLHF.

This chain links TRBV5-6 with TRBJ2-7, with TRBD1 matching over 8 bases. The CDR3 is 15 residues long. CDR1 is SGHDT, CDR2 YYEEEE, per germline. Losses at the gene ends were 2 bases for V and 0 bases for J; bases not matched to a gene: 4. CDR3 DNA sequence: TGTGCCAGCAGCTTAGGAACAGGGGGCTCCTACGAGCAGTACTTC. This sequence encodes CASSLGTGGSYEQYF.

The chain is built from TRBV12-1 and TRBJ2-2; the table assigns TRBD1, which was not confirmed against the DNA. TRBV12-1 is marked as a pseudogene. This CDR3 contains 15 residues. The CDR3 sequence is CASRIGTGHTGELFF. The DNA for the CDR3 is TGTGCCAGCAGAATCGGGACAGGGCATACCGGGGAGCTGTTTTTT.

The gene calls are TRBV4-1 and TRBJ2-5, with 7 bases lining up with TRBD2. The CDR3 is 14 residues long. The germline V gene encodes CDR1 MGHRA and CDR2 YSYEKL. V gave up 3 bases and J gave up 7 bases; unmatched junction bases: 8. Written as DNA, the CDR3 is TGCGCCAGCAGCCAGTGGCTAGCGGATGGGACCCAGTACTTC. This sequence encodes CASSQWLADGTQYF.

The V and J genes are TRBV6-1 and TRBJ2-2; 10 bases are a match to TRBD1. V lost 2 bases to trimming and J lost 3 bases; unmatched junction nucleotides: 15. The length of the CDR3 is 20 residues. Germline CDR1 reads MNHNS; CDR2 reads SASEGT. DNA of the CDR3: TGTGCCAGCAGTGAAAAATCCCAGTCCCCCGGGACAGGGGACACCGGGGAGCTGTTTTTT. Protein sequence: CASSEKSQSPGTGDTGELFF.

The table lists this clone with a count of one. The chain employs TRBV5-5 and TRBJ1-2; no clear D gene. The CDR3 loop spans 15 amino acids. In germline, CDR1 is SGHKS, CDR2 YYEKEE (reference sequence). V was pared by 1 base and J by 5 bases, with 15 bases between. CDR3 region: CASSLSSGLGYGYTF. The CDR3, as DNA: TGTGCCAGCAGCTTGTCTTCGGGGTTAGGGTATGGCTACACCTTC.

The rearrangement uses TRBV29-1 and TRBJ2-7; TRBD1 matches 7 bases. The J segment lost 2 bases and the V segment lost 8 bases, leaving 6 bases of the junction unmatched. CDR1 and CDR2 (germline): SQVTM, ANQGSEA. The CDR3 length is 12 residues. The CDR3 region has the DNA TGCAGCATCCTCCAGGGGGCCTACGAGCAGTACTTC. This sequence encodes CSILQGAYEQYF.

This sequence joins TRBV5-1 and TRBJ2-3, with D possibly matching TRBD1 (7 bases). The V gene lost 0 bases and the J gene lost 1 base, with 12 bases spanning the gap. Germline CDR1 and CDR2: SGHRS and YFSETQ. CDR3 length equals 16 residues. In nucleotides, the CDR3 is TGCGCCAGCAGCTTGGAGGGCAGGGGGGGCACAGATACGCAGTATTTT. It is translated as CASSLEGRGGTDTQYF.

The chain uses TRBV15 and TRBJ1-5; possibly TRBD1 for D (6 bases). With 5 bases removed from V and 6 bases from J, the gap between germline ends came to 11 bases. Germline-derived CDR1 and CDR2 are LNHNV and YYDKDF (reference sequence). The CDR3 consists of 13 residues. The CDR3 DNA sequence: TGTGCCACCAGCTCCGGCAGGGGTCAGCCCCAGCATTTT. It specifies CATSSGRGQPQHF.

The gene calls are TRBV10-2 and TRBJ1-4; 8 bases map to TRBD1. From germline, CDR1 is WSHSY and CDR2 SAAADI. Unmatched junction bases numbered 4, after V lost 4 bases and J lost 6 bases. The CDR3 is 14 amino acids. CDR3 bases: TGCGCCAGCAGTGTCGGACAGGGAGATGAAAAACTGTTTTTT. Amino acids: CASSVGQGDEKLFF.

This clone was seen only once. The chain couples TRBV2 to TRBJ2-5; 11 bases are shared with TRBD2. CDR1 is SNHLY and CDR2 is FYNNEI in the germline V gene. CDR3 length: 16 residues. The V segment lost 3 bases and the J segment 1 base; nucleotides outside the gene matches: 4. As DNA, the CDR3 is TGTGCCAGCAGTGAGGGACTAGCGGAATTCCAAGAGACCCAGTACTTC. Translating it yields CASSEGLAEFQETQYF. The whole variable domain, remainder taken from reference TRBV2 and TRBJ2-5, is EPEVTQTPSHQVTQMGQEVILRCVPISNHLYFYWYRQILGQKVEFLVSFYNNEISEKSEIFDDQFSVERPDGSNFTLKIRSTKLEDSAMYFCASSEGLAEFQETQYFGPGTRLLVL.

This clone was detected once. This chain joins TRBV4-2 and TRBJ1-6; D is possibly TRBD1 (6 bases). Trimming took off 4 bases at V and 5 bases at J, with 24 bases between the two ends. The germline gives CDR1 LGHNA, CDR2 YNFKEQ. This CDR3 is built from 19 residues. The CDR3 is CASSLTGPSQGFDNSPLHF. The CDR3 nucleotides read TGTGCCAGCAGCCTAACAGGGCCGTCGCAGGGTTTCGATAATTCACCCCTCCACTTT.

The V call is TRBV2, the J call TRBJ1-5, with D perhaps TRBD1 (6 bases). Germline V CDR1 and CDR2: SNHLY, FYNNEI. The ends were cut back, 5 bases at V and 8 bases at J, with 13 bases in the middle. The CDR3 is made up of 13 amino acids. The CDR3 nucleotides read TGTGCCAGCAGTATACAGGGAAAGGAGCCCCAGCATTTT. Translation: CASSIQGKEPQHF. Full variable domain (remainder filled in from reference TRBV2 and TRBJ1-5): EPEVTQTPSHQVTQMGQEVILRCVPISNHLYFYWYRQILGQKVEFLVSFYNNEISEKSEIFDDQFSVERPDGSNFTLKIRSTKLEDSAMYFCASSIQGKEPQHFGDGTRLSIL.

The rearrangement links TRBV4-2 to TRBJ2-7, with 10 bases that match TRBD1. V gave up 6 bases and J gave up 3 bases; unmatched junction bases: 8. Germline CDR1 is LGHNA and CDR2 is YNFKEQ. The CDR3 length is 15 residues. The CDR3 DNA sequence: TGTGCCAGCAGTCGACCGGGACAGGGGAACTACGAGCAGTACTTC. The encoded protein is CASSRPGQGNYEQYF.

V gene TRBV10-3 combines with J gene TRBJ2-3, with 9 bases matching TRBD2. CDR3 length: 16 amino acids. V dropped 4 bases and J dropped 3; count of bases not matched to a gene: 8. Germline-derived CDR1 and CDR2 are ENHRY and SYGVKD. CDR3 coding DNA: TGTGCCATCAGTGGAGGGCGGGAGGGCTGGACAGATACGCAGTATTTT. Protein: CAISGGREGWTDTQYF.